This entry lists 32 T cell receptor beta chains sequenced from one sample in a study of identifying expanded T cells in peripheral blood (dated by TCRdb to between 2017 and 2020). Library method: the immunoSEQ multiplex PCR assay. TCRdb retrieved this table from immuneACCESS and kept in-frame rearrangements only. Not all clones are present; in checked studies, unresolved V genes account for under half, and no reason is known for the remainder. This sample gives over 85,000 clones in total; about 88% of them show up just once. Clones ranked in the top ten supply around 4.3% of the sample. Input material: blood. All receptors come from a person between 18 and 70 years old in good health.

This chain links TRBV19 with TRBJ2-1; D may be TRBD1 or TRBD2 (7 bases each). The germline gives CDR1 LNHDA, CDR2 SQIVND (reference sequence). This CDR3 has 17 amino acids. Trimming pared 6 bases from V and 8 bases from J, leaving 26 bases between. The CDR3 DNA reads as TGTGCCAGTAGCAATCCCATTGGGAGGGGGCGTGGGGATGAGCAGTTCTTC. Protein product: CASSNPIGRGRGDEQFF.

This chain joins TRBV5-1 and TRBJ1-1; unclear D gene. Germline CDR1 and CDR2: SGHRS and YFSETQ. Deletions cut 4 bases from V and 5 bases from J, with 15 bases between. CDR3 length: 14 amino acids. CDR3 coding DNA: TGCGCCAGCAGCCCGGTGGGAGGGAGTACTGAAGCTTTCTTT. Amino acid sequence: CASSPVGGSTEAFF.

The rearrangement joins TRBV15 to TRBJ1-4; no firm D call. The CDR3 covers 13 residues. Trimming left V 7 bases short and J 4 bases short, with 10 bases between. Germline CDR1 reads LNHNV; CDR2 reads YYDKDF (reference sequence). The CDR3 DNA sequence: TGTGCCACCATGCGGGCTCTTAATGAAAAACTGTTTTTT. Translating it yields CATMRALNEKLFF.

The chain uses TRBV19 and TRBJ2-3; D may be TRBD1 (5 bases). Germline CDR1 LNHDA, CDR2 SQIVND (reference sequence). This CDR3 is built from 15 residues. V lost 6 bases to trimming and J lost 1 base, with 14 bases between them. For the CDR3, the DNA is TGTGCCAGTAGGGATGATCGCAGGGGCACAGATACGCAGTATTTT. This translates into CASRDDRRGTDTQYF.

The chain is built from TRBV6-5 and TRBJ2-1, with D uncertain. V was cut by 4 bases and J by 2 bases, with 3 bases left in between. The CDR3 is made up of 12 amino acids. Germline CDR1 and CDR2: MNHEY and SVGAGI. The CDR3 sequence: CASSSAYNEQFF. CDR3 DNA sequence: TGTGCCAGCAGTTCGGCCTACAATGAGCAGTTCTTC.

This clone was seen once. The chain carries TRBV2 and TRBJ2-5; 7 bases are a match to TRBD2. V lost 7 bases and J lost 1; bases outside the gene matches: 3. From germline, CDR1 is SNHLY and CDR2 FYNNEI. This CDR3 is built from 13 residues. The CDR3 reads CASKASGQETQYF. CDR3 nucleotides: TGTGCCAGCAAGGCTAGCGGCCAAGAGACCCAGTACTTC.

The genes are TRBV5-4 and TRBJ2-7; TRBD1 matches at 8 bases. V shed 4 bases, J shed 4 bases, and the junction held 4 bases outside the gene matches. CDR1 is SGHNT and CDR2 is YYREEE in the germline V gene (reference sequence). The CDR3 is made up of 13 amino acids. CDR3 protein: CASSRTGLYEQYF. The CDR3 region has the DNA TGTGCCAGCAGCCGGACAGGGTTGTACGAGCAGTACTTC.

V gene TRBV7-8 combines with J gene TRBJ1-5; D is unclear. The CDR3 contains 13 residues. With 5 bases removed from V and 6 bases from J, the gap between germline ends came to 11 bases. From germline, CDR1 is SGHVS and CDR2 FQNEAQ. The CDR3 reads CASSPQGLQPQHF. The CDR3 nucleotides are TGTGCCAGCAGCCCCCAAGGTCTTCAGCCCCAGCATTTT.

This sequence joins TRBV12-5 and TRBJ2-7; D unresolved. V was shortened by 0 bases and J by 2 bases, with 11 bases between the two germline ends. This CDR3 is built from 15 residues. Germline-derived CDR1 and CDR2 are LGHNT and FRNRAP. DNA for the CDR3: TGTGCTAGTGGTTTGGTTTCCATTGAACCCTACGAGCAGTACTTC. Its translation is CASGLVSIEPYEQYF.

The chain combines TRBV7-9 with TRBJ2-7, with TRBD1 matching 10 bases. J lost 1 base, V lost 5 bases, and 5 bases had no gene match. This CDR3 is 15 amino acids long. Germline loops: CDR1 SEHNR, CDR2 FQNEAQ (reference sequence). This chain's CDR3 is CASSNRTGGSYEQYF. The CDR3 DNA follows: TGTGCCAGCAGCAACCGGACAGGGGGTTCCTACGAGCAGTACTTC.

This chain joins TRBV19 and TRBJ1-2, with a tentative D call TRBD1 (6 bases). V lost 3 bases, J lost 8 bases, and 13 bases lay in between. This CDR3 contains 13 residues. In germline, CDR1 is LNHDA, CDR2 SQIVND (reference sequence). The CDR3 sequence: CASSMRTVSGYTF. In nucleotides, the CDR3 is TGTGCCAGTAGTATGAGGACAGTCAGCGGCTACACCTTC.

V usage is TRBV29-1 and J usage is TRBJ1-1, with 7 bases that match TRBD1. CDR1 and CDR2 from the germline V gene are SQVTM and ANQGSEA. The CDR3 is 14 residues long. After removal of 4 bases from V and 2 bases from J, the junction contained 7 bases not matched to a gene. CDR3 loop: CSVVYRGANTEAFF. The CDR3 DNA follows: TGCAGCGTTGTGTACAGGGGAGCAAACACTGAAGCTTTCTTT.

The chain joins TRBV6-4 to TRBJ1-6; 11 bases line up with TRBD1. Germline lookup yields CDR1 MRHNA and CDR2 SNTAGT. The CDR3 is 14 amino acids. V was pared by 3 bases and J by 11 bases, with 3 bases of the junction left unmatched. The CDR3 loop reads CASSEDRGPTPLHF. The CDR3 nucleotides read TGTGCCAGCAGTGAGGACAGGGGGCCTACACCCCTCCACTTT.

CDR3 nucleotide sequence: TGTGCCAGCAGTTGGACAGAGGGTCAGCCCCAGCATTTT. As protein: CASSWTEGQPQHF. The V and J genes are TRBV6-6 and TRBJ1-5; tentative D call: TRBD1 (6 bases). This CDR3 comprises 13 residues. Germline loops: CDR1 MNHNY, CDR2 SVGAGI (reference sequence). The ends were cut back, 4 bases at V and 6 bases at J, with 10 bases in the middle.

The chain uses TRBV4-3 and TRBJ2-5, with 9 bases aligning to TRBD1. The CDR3 consists of 12 residues. The germline V gene has CDR1 LGHNA and CDR2 YSLEER. The ends lost 8 bases at V and 5 bases at J; junction bases unmatched: 3. The CDR3 coding sequence is TGCGCCAGCGGACAGGGGACGGAGACCCAGTACTTC. Translated, it gives CASGQGTETQYF.

The gene calls are TRBV18 and TRBJ1-1; weak D call: TRBD1 (5 bases). The CDR3 has 13 residues. V lost 3 bases and J lost 6, with 11 bases in between. CDR1 and CDR2 (germline): KGHSH, LQKENI. The CDR3: CASSPKGPSEAFF. DNA for the CDR3: TGTGCCAGCTCACCGAAGGGACCGTCTGAAGCTTTCTTT.

The chain employs TRBV4-3 and TRBJ1-5; D gene unclear. The CDR3 covers 15 residues. From germline, CDR1 is LGHNA and CDR2 YSLEER. V was pared by 0 bases and J by 4 bases, with 10 bases between. The CDR3 loop is CASSQDGQINQPQHF. The DNA of the CDR3 is TGCGCCAGCAGCCAAGATGGGCAGATAAATCAGCCCCAGCATTTT.

The chain carries TRBV5-6 and TRBJ2-6; a possible D gene is TRBD1 (6 bases). From germline, CDR1 is SGHDT and CDR2 YYEEEE. V shed 4 bases and J shed 0 bases, with 11 bases lying between them. CDR3 length: 16 residues. The CDR3 sequence: CASSPGQNSGANVLTF. In DNA form, the CDR3 reads TGTGCCAGCAGCCCGGGACAAAACTCTGGGGCCAACGTCCTGACTTTC.

This chain uses TRBV29-1 with TRBJ2-5; D gene uncertain. CDR1 SQVTM and CDR2 ANQGSEA come from the germline V gene. Trimming cost V 3 bases and J 2 bases, with 13 bases left between them. The CDR3 spans 14 residues. The CDR3 nucleotides are TGCAGCGTTGATTGGCCGGATAGTCAAGAGACCCAGTACTTC. It encodes CSVDWPDSQETQYF.

The chain recombines TRBV5-4 with TRBJ2-3, with 7 bases that match TRBD2. V lost 3 bases and J lost 2; bases outside the gene matches: 12. Germline values: CDR1 SGHNT, CDR2 YYREEE (reference sequence). This CDR3 is 17 amino acids long. CDR3 amino acids: CASSSTGGRPNTDTQYF. In DNA form, the CDR3 reads TGTGCCAGCAGCTCAACGGGAGGACGCCCGAACACAGATACGCAGTATTTT.

The chain links TRBV7-2 to TRBJ2-1; D is unclear. This CDR3 is built from 13 residues. In germline, CDR1 is SGHTA, CDR2 FQGNSA. Trimming took 4 bases from V and 7 from J, leaving 11 bases between them. The chain's CDR3 is CASSSQLINEQFF. Written as DNA, the CDR3 is TGTGCCAGCAGCTCCCAACTAATTAATGAGCAGTTCTTC. Full variable domain (missing parts from reference TRBV7-2 and TRBJ2-1): GAGVSQSPSNKVTEKGKDVELRCDPISGHTALYWYRQSLGQGLEFLIYFQGNSAPDKSGLPSDRFSAERTGGSVSTLTIQRTQQEDSAVYLCASSSQLINEQFFGPGTRLTVL.

This clone was seen only a few times. The chain has TRBV4-1 and TRBJ1-3; D unclear. This CDR3 is 13 amino acids long. The V gene's germline CDR1 is MGHRA and CDR2 YSYEKL. The ends were cut back, 2 bases at V and 8 bases at J, with 10 bases in the middle. The CDR3 spells CASSQSPVDTIYF. The CDR3 bases are TGCGCCAGCAGCCAATCCCCGGTCGACACCATATATTTT.

This chain joins TRBV7-3 and TRBJ2-1, with D possibly TRBD2 on 6 matching bases. CDR3 length: 13 residues. V was pared by 3 bases and J by 6 bases, with 9 bases between. CDR1 is SGHTA, CDR2 FQGTGA, per germline. CDR3 in amino acids: CASSFGGSNEQFF. CDR3 nucleotide sequence: TGTGCCAGCAGCTTTGGAGGGTCCAATGAGCAGTTCTTC.

This chain connects TRBV4-3 to TRBJ1-5, with TRBD1 as a possible D gene (5 bases). Trimming left V 3 bases short and J 1 base short, with 16 bases between. This CDR3 has 17 amino acids. Germline V lookup: CDR1 LGHNA, CDR2 YSLEER. CDR3: CASSQGQGVGSNQPQHF. DNA for the CDR3: TGCGCCAGCAGCCAGGGTCAGGGTGTAGGGAGCAATCAGCCCCAGCATTTT.

The chain recombines TRBV5-1 with TRBJ2-7, with TRBD1 matching over 8 bases. CDR1 and CDR2 from the germline V gene are SGHRS and YFSETQ. The trim removed 5 bases at V and 5 bases at J, leaving 9 bases unmatched. This CDR3 comprises 14 residues. The CDR3 bases are TGCGCCAGCAGGGGATTCAGGGGGCTAAACGAGCAGTACTTC. The encoded protein is CASRGFRGLNEQYF.

The chain joins TRBV9 to TRBJ2-2; D tentatively fits TRBD1 or TRBD2 (6 bases each). V was shortened by 0 bases and J by 6 bases, with 15 bases between the two germline ends. CDR1 is SGDLS, CDR2 YYNGEE, per germline. The CDR3 is 16 amino acids. The CDR3 bases are TGTGCCAGCAGCGTAGCTACCGGGGGCGGTCCCGGGGAGCTGTTTTTT. Its protein product is CASSVATGGGPGELFF.

The rearrangement joins TRBV9 to TRBJ2-3, with 8 bases aligning to TRBD2. Germline V gene data show CDR1 as SGDLS and CDR2 as YYNGEE. The trim removed 4 bases at V and 2 bases at J, leaving 12 bases unmatched. The CDR3 runs 17 residues. In DNA, the CDR3 is TGTGCCAGCAGCCCCTCTTCGGCGGGGGGACTCACAGATACGCAGTATTTT. The encoded protein is CASSPSSAGGLTDTQYF.

In this sample, this clone turned up a few times. This chain joins TRBV6-6 and TRBJ2-5; D is possibly TRBD1 (6 bases). Germline V gives CDR1 MNHNY, CDR2 SVGAGI (reference sequence). V was pared by 2 bases and J by 5 bases, with 15 bases between. The CDR3 is made up of 15 amino acids. CDR3 DNA sequence: TGTGCCAGCAGTTACCCACAGGGCGTAAGGGAGACCCAGTACTTC. Its protein is CASSYPQGVRETQYF.

V is TRBV5-5 and J is TRBJ2-1, with D maybe TRBD1 (6 bases). Germline V CDR1 and CDR2: SGHKS, YYEKEE (reference sequence). The CDR3 spans 15 residues. V lost 7 bases and J 2 bases, leaving 16 bases between the germline ends. Here the CDR3 DNA reads TGTGCCAGCGCTCCACAACAGGGACCCTACAATGAGCAGTTCTTC. Translation gives CASAPQQGPYNEQFF. Full variable domain (missing parts from reference TRBV5-5 and TRBJ2-1): DAGVTQSPTHLIKTRGQQVTLRCSPISGHKSVSWYQQVLGQGPQFIFQYYEKEERGRGNFPDRFSARQFPNYSSELNVNALLLGDSALYLCASAPQQGPYNEQFFGPGTRLTVL.

This chain uses TRBV2 with TRBJ1-4; D is possibly TRBD1 (6 bases). Trimming left V 9 bases short and J 6 bases short, with 14 bases between. Germline V gene sequence: CDR1 SNHLY, CDR2 FYNNEI. There are 13 residues in the CDR3. For the CDR3, the DNA is TGTGCCAGTCTCAGGGGTGTTTATGAAAAACTGTTTTTT. Translation: CASLRGVYEKLFF.

The chain employs TRBV11-3 and TRBJ2-2, with D possibly matching TRBD2 (6 bases). Germline V gene sequence: CDR1 SGHNT, CDR2 YENEEA. The V end lost 1 base, the J end lost 3 bases, and 18 bases lay between the germline ends. The CDR3 contains 18 residues. The CDR3 spells CASSLGLVSGGDTGELFF. CDR3 sequence (DNA): TGTGCCAGCAGCTTAGGTTTGGTCTCCGGAGGGGACACCGGGGAGCTGTTTTTT.

The CDR3 DNA sequence: TGTGCCAGCAGCGGCGGGCGCGGTCCTGGGGGCTATGGCTACACCTTC. Its protein product is CASSGGRGPGGYGYTF. The V call is TRBV7-9, the J call TRBJ1-2; a possible D gene is TRBD1 (5 bases). Deletions cut 5 bases from V and 4 bases from J, with 20 bases between. CDR1 and CDR2 from the germline V gene are SEHNR and FQNEAQ (reference sequence). The CDR3 loop spans 16 amino acids.